This TCR beta chain emerged from a study of identical twins. Study results and caveats: With abundant cord blood beta clonotypes, insertions were fewer; memory repertoires showed no such pattern. Out-of-frame alpha sequences common to twins exhibited a surplus of low generation probability. Zero-insertion analyses might be partly confounded by invariant T cells like MAIT and iNKT.

TCRdb ran MiXCR on the 5' RACE reads and lists one entry per CDR3 protein. Found here are some 1,600,000 distinct CDR3 sequences, around 29% of them singletons; the top ten hold around 0.3%. The ends were cut back, 8 bases at V and 10 bases at J, with 11 bases in the middle. Germline V CDR1 and CDR2: SNHLY, FYNNEI. The CDR3 length is 10 residues. This clonotype was counted a few times. Its antigen is undetermined. The gene calls are TRBV2 and TRBJ1-1, with no clear D. This receptor was taken from a newborn girl in good health. Sequencing was performed on cord blood. CDR3 bases: TGTGCCAGCTCGAGCTCGAGAGCTTTCTTT. Translating it yields CASSSSRAFF.